The T cell receptor (beta chain) under discussion was sequenced for a study of long-term antiretroviral therapy in people with HIV. The CDR3 covers 17 residues. Germline CDR1 SGHTA, CDR2 FQGNSA. Trimming took off 1 base at V and 6 bases at J, with 18 bases between the two ends. From each donor, at least one pre-ART PBMC sample and at least two post-ART PBMC samples were obtained. This was the immunoSEQ v3.0 assay at survey level. Profiled with immunoSEQ multiplex PCR; TCRdb holds only in-frame clones, not every one. The sample consists of around 32,000 clones, more than 80% of them appearing once. The sample consisted of unsorted PBMCs, taken 3.2 years before starting antiretroviral therapy. The gene calls are TRBV7-2 and TRBJ2-2, with D perhaps being TRBD1 or TRBD2 (6 bases each). The receptor was derived from a man in his forties or fifties with HIV. CDR3 in amino acids: CASSLVWPGAFAGELFF. The CDR3 nucleotides read TGTGCCAGCAGCTTAGTCTGGCCGGGGGCCTTCGCCGGGGAGCTGTTTTTT. The full variable domain, in which reference TRBV7-2 and TRBJ2-2 provide the parts outside the CDR3, is GAGVSQSPSNKVTEKGKDVELRCDPISGHTALYWYRQSLGQGLEFLIYFQGNSAPDKSGLPSDRFSAERTGGSVSTLTIQRTQQEDSAVYLCASSLVWPGAFAGELFFGEGSRLTVL.